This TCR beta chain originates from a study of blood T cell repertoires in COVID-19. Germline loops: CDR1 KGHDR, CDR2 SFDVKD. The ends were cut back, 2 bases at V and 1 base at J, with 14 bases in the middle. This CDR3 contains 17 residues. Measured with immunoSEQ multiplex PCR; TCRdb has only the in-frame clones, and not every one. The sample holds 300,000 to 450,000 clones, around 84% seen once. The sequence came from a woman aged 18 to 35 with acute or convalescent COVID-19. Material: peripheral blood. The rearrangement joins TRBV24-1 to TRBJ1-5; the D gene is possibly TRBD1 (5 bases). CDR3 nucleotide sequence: TGTGCCACCAGTGATTCAAAGGGGTGGGGAAGCAATCAGCCCCAGCATTTT. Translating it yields CATSDSKGWGSNQPQHF.